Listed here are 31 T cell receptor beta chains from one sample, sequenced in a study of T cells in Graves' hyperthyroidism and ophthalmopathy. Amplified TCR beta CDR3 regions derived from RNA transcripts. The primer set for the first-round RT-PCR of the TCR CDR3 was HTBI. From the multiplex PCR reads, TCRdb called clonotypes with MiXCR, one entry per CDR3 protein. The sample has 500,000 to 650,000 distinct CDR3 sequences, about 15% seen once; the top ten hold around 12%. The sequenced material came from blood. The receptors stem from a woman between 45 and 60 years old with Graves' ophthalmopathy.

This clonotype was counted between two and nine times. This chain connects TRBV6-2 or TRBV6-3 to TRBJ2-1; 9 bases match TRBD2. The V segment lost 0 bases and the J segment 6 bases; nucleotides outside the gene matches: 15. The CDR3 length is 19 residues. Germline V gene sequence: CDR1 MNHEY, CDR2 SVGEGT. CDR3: CASSYSTLLSGSEGNEQFF. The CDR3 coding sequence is TGTGCCAGCAGTTACTCGACCCTCCTTAGCGGGAGTGAAGGCAATGAGCAGTTCTTC.

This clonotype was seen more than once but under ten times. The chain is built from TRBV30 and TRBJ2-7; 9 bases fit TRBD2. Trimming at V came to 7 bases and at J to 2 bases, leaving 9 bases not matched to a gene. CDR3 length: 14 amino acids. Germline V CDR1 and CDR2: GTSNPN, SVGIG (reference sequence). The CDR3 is CAYNAGLAPYEQYF. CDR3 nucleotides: TGTGCCTATAATGCGGGACTAGCCCCCTACGAGCAGTACTTC.

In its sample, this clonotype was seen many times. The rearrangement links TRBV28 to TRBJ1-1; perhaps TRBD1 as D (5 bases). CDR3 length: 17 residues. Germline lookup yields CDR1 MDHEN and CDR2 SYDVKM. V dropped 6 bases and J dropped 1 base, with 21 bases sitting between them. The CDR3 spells CASREPGSRRGNTEAFF. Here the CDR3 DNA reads TGTGCCAGCAGGGAGCCAGGGTCCAGAAGAGGGAACACTGAAGCTTTCTTT. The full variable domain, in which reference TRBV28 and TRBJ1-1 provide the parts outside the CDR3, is DVKVTQSSRYLVKRTGEKVFLECVQDMDHENMFWYRQDPGLGLRLIYFSYDVKMKEKGDIPEGYSVSREKKERFSLILESASTNQTSMYLCASREPGSRRGNTEAFFGQGTRLTVV.

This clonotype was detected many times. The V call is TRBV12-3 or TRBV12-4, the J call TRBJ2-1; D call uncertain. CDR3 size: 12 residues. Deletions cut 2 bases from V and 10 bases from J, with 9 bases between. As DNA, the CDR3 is TGTGCCAGCAGTTTATTTCTGGCCGAGCAGTTCTTC. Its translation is CASSLFLAEQFF.

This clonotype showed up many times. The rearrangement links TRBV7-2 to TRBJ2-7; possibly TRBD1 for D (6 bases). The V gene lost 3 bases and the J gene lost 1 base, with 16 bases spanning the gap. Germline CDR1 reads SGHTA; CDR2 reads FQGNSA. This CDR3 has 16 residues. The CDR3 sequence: CASSFGGVRGSYEQYF. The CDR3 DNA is TGTGCCAGCAGCTTTGGGGGAGTTAGGGGGTCCTACGAGCAGTACTTC.

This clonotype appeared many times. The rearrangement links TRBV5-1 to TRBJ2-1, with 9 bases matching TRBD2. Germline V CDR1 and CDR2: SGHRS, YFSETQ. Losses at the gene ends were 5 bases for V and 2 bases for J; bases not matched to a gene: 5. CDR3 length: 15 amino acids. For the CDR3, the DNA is TGCGCCAGCAGAAAAGCGGGAGGTCCCTACAATGAGCAGTTCTTC. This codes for CASRKAGGPYNEQFF.

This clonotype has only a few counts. The CDR3 DNA follows: TGTGCCAGCAGTTTAGACTCGGCCTATGGCTACACCTTC. Translating gives CASSLDSAYGYTF. J is TRBJ1-2 and V is TRBV28, with D unresolved. Deletions cut 2 bases from V and 4 bases from J, with 8 bases between. The CDR3 spans 13 residues. Germline loops: CDR1 MDHEN, CDR2 SYDVKM.

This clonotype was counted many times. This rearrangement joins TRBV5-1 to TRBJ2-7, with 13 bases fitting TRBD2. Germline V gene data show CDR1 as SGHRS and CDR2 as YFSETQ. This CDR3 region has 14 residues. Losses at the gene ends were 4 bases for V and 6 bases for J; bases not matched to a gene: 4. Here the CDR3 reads CASSRTSGSGEQYF. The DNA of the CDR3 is TGCGCCAGCAGCCGGACTAGCGGGAGTGGCGAGCAGTACTTC.

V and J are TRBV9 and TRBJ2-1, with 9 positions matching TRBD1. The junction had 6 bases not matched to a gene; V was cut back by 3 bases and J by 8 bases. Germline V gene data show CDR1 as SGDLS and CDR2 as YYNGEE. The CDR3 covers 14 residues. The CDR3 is CASSADRGWDEQFF. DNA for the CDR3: TGTGCCAGCAGCGCGGACAGGGGCTGGGATGAGCAGTTCTTC.

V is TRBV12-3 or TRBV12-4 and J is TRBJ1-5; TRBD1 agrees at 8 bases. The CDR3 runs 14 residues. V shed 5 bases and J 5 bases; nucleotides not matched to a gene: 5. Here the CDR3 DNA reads TGTGCCAGCAGTCCGGACAGGGTTTATCAGCCCCAGCATTTT. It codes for CASSPDRVYQPQHF.

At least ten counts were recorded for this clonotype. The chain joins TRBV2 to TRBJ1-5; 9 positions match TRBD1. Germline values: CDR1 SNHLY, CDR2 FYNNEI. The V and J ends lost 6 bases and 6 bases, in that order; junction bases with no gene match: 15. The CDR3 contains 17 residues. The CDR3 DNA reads TGTGCCAGCAGAGTGGCGGGCGCCGGGACAGGGCTTCAGCCCCAGCATTTT. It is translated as CASRVAGAGTGLQPQHF.

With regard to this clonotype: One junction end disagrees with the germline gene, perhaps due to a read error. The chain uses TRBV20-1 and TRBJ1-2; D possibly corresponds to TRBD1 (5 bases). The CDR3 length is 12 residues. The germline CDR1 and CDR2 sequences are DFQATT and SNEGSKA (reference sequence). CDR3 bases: TGCAGCGCTAGAGGGGTTTGGGATGGCTACACCTTC. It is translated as CSARGVWDGYTF.

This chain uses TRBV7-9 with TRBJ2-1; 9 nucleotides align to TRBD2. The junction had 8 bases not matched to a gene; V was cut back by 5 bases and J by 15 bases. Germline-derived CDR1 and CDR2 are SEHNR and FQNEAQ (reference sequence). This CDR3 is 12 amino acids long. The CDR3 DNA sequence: TGTGCCAGCAGCCACGAACCTAGCGGGATGTTCTTC. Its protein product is CASSHEPSGMFF.

The CDR3 sequence: CASSSPYRKQETQYF. The DNA for the CDR3 is TGTGCCAGCAGTTCCCCCTACAGAAAGCAAGAGACCCAGTACTTC. The rearrangement joins TRBV28 to TRBJ2-5; no definite D call. The ends were cut back, 4 bases at V and 2 bases at J, with 14 bases in the middle. CDR3 size: 15 residues. Germline V lookup: CDR1 MDHEN, CDR2 SYDVKM.

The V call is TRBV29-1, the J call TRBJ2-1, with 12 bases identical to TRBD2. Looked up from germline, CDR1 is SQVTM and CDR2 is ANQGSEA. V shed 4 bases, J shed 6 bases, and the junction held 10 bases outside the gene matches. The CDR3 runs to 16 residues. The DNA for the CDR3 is TGCAGCGTTGCGGGACTAGCGGGCGGGTCAGGCAATGAGCAGTTCTTC. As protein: CSVAGLAGGSGNEQFF.

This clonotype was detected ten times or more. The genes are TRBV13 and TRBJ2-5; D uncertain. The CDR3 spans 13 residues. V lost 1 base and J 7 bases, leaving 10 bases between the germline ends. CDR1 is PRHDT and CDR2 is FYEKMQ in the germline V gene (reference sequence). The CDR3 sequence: CASSLVLVGTQYF. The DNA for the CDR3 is TGTGCCAGCAGCTTAGTTCTGGTGGGGACCCAGTACTTC.

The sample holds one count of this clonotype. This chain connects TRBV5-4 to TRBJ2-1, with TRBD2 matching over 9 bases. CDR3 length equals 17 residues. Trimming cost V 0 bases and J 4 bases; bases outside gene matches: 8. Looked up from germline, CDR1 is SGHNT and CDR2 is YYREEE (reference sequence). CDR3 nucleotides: TGTGCCAGCAGCTTGGGGCCCCAGCGGGAGGCGTACAATGAGCAGTTCTTC. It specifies CASSLGPQREAYNEQFF. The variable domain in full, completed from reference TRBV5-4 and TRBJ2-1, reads ETGVTQSPTHLIKTRGQQVTLRCSSQSGHNTVSWYQQALGQGPQFIFQYYREEENGRGNFPPRFSGLQFPNYSSELNVNALELDDSALYLCASSLGPQREAYNEQFFGPGTRLTVL.

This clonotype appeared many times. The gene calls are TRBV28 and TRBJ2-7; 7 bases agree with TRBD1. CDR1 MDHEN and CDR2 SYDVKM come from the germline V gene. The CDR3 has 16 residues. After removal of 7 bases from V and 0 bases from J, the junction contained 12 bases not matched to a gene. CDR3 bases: TGTGCCAGCACCCCGGCTGGCAGGGGGTTCTCCTACGAGCAGTACTTC. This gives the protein CASTPAGRGFSYEQYF.

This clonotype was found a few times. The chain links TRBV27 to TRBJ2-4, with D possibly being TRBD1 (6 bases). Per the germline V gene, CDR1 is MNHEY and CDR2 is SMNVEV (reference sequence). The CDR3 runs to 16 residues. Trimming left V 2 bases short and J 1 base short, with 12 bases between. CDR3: CASSLRTQGAKNIQYF. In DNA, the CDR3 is TGTGCCAGCAGTTTACGGACGCAGGGGGCCAAAAACATTCAGTACTTC.

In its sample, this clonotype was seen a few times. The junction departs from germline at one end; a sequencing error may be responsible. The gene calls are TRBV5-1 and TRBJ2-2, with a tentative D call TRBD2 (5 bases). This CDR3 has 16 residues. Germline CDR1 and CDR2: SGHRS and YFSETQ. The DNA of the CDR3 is TGCGCCAGCAGCTTGGCTACGGGGATGAACGCCGGGGAGCTGTTTTTT. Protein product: CASSLATGMNAGELFF.

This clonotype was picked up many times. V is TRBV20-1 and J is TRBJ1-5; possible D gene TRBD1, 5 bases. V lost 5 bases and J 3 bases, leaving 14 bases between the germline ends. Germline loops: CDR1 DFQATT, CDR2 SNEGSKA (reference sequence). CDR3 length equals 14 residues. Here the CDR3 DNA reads TGCAGTGCTCCTGGACACCTCTCCAATCAGCCCCAGCATTTT. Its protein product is CSAPGHLSNQPQHF.

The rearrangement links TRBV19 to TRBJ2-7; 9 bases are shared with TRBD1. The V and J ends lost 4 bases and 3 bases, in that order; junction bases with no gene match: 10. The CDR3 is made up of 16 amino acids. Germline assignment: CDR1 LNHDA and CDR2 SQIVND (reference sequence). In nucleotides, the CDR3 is TGTGCCAGTAGTAAATCGACCGGGACAGGGAGCTACGAGCAGTACTTC. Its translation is CASSKSTGTGSYEQYF.

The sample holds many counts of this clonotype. The chain's CDR3 is CATSRGGTGGDEQYF. CDR3 in DNA: TGTGCCACCAGCAGAGGGGGGACAGGGGGCGATGAGCAGTACTTC. The chain carries TRBV15 and TRBJ2-1, with 12 bases that match TRBD1. The end of the DNA aligns better with TRBJ2-7, so the J call may be wrong. The CDR3 spans 15 residues. Germline V gene sequence: CDR1 LNHNV, CDR2 YYDKDF (reference sequence).

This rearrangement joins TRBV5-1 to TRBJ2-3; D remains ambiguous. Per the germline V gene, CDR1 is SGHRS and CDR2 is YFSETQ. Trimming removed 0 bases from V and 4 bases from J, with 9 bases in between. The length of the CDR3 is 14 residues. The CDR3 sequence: CASSLVQEADTQYF. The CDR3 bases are TGCGCCAGCAGCTTGGTCCAGGAAGCAGATACGCAGTATTTT.

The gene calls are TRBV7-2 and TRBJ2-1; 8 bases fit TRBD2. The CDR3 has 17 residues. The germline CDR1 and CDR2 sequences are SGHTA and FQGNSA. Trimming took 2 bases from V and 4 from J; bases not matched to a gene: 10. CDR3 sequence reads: CASSLSLGVAGYNEQFF. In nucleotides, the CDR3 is TGTGCCAGCAGCTTATCGCTGGGGGTAGCGGGATACAATGAGCAGTTCTTC.

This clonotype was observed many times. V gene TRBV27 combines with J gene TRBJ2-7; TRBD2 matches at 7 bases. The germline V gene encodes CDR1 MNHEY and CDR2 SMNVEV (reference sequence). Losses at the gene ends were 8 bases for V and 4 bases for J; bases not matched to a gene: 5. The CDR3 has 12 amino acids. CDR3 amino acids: CASGMGGYEQYF. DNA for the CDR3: TGTGCCAGCGGGATGGGAGGGTACGAGCAGTACTTC.

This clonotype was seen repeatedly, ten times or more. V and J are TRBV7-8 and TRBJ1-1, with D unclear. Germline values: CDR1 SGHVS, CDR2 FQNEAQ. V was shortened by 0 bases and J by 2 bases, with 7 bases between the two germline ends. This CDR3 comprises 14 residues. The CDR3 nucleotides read TGTGCCAGCAGCTTAGCGACGTCAAACACTGAAGCTTTCTTT. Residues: CASSLATSNTEAFF.

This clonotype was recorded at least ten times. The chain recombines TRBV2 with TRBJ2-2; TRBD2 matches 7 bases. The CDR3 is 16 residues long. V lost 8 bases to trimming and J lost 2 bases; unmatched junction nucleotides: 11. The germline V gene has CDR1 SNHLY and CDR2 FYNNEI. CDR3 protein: CASHLESGANTGELFF. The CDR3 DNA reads TGTGCCAGCCATCTAGAAAGCGGGGCAAACACCGGGGAGCTGTTTTTT.

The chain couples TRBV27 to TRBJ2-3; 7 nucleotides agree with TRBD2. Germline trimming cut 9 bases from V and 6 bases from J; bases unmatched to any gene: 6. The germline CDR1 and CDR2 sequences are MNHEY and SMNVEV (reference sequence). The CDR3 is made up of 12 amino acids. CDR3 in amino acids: CASSNGRDTQYF. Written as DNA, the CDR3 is TGTGCCAGTTCTAACGGGAGGGATACGCAGTATTTT.

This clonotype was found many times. The CDR3 is CASSINDQPQHF. CDR3 nucleotide sequence: TGTGCCAGCTCTATAAACGATCAGCCCCAGCATTTT. The gene calls are TRBV18 and TRBJ1-5, with no clear D. CDR1 and CDR2 (germline): KGHSH, LQKENI. CDR3 length equals 12 residues. Trimming removed 6 bases at V and 5 bases at J, with 8 bases between.

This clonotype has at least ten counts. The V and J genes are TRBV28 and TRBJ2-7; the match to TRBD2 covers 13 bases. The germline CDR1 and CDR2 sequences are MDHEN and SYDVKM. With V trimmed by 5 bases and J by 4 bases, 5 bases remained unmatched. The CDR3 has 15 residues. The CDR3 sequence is CASSPGTSGKYEQYF. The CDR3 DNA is TGTGCCAGCAGTCCTGGGACTAGCGGGAAATACGAGCAGTACTTC.